The rows below give T cell receptor beta chains drawn from one sample of a study of T cell responses to AZD1222 COVID-19 vaccine. Sequencing used immunoSEQ multiplex PCR; TCRdb keeps in-frame clones, though not all of them. The sample shows about 150,000 clones, 92% of them seen only once. The sequenced sample was peripheral blood, obtained on day 0 of AZD1222 vaccination. The receptors derive from an adult in good health. Each CDR3 is given with its conserved first and last residue. The D gene is left open where the match is weak. A row's size may be missing; if present it is once, few, many or a size class.

d_gene: TRBD2
v_gene: TRBV11-1
abundance: NA
j_gene: TRBJ2-2
CDR3nt: TGTGCCAGCAGCTTCGGACTAGCGGGATACGGGGAGCTGTTTTTT
CDR3aa: CASSFGLAGYGELFF

d_gene: NA
v_gene: TRBV25-1
abundance: NA
j_gene: TRBJ2-1
CDR3nt: TGTGCCAGCAGCCACTACGAGAGCTCCTACAATGAGCAGTTCTTC
CDR3aa: CASSHYESSYNEQFF

d_gene: TRBD2
v_gene: TRBV2
abundance: NA
j_gene: TRBJ2-1
CDR3nt: TGTGCCAGCAGTGAGGCTAGCGGGAGTTACAATGAGCAGTTCTTC
CDR3aa: CASSEASGSYNEQFF

d_gene: NA
v_gene: TRBV6-5
abundance: few
j_gene: TRBJ2-7
CDR3nt: TGTGCCAGCAGGATCTCGCCACTCACCTCCTACGAGCAGTACTTC
CDR3aa: CASRISPLTSYEQYF

d_gene: NA
v_gene: TRBV23-1
abundance: NA
j_gene: TRBJ1-2
CDR3nt: TGCGCCAGCAGTAATGGACCGTCACTCTATGGCTACACCTTC
CDR3aa: CASSNGPSLYGYTF

d_gene: NA
v_gene: TRBV4-1
abundance: NA
j_gene: TRBJ2-1
CDR3nt: TGCGCCAGCAGCCAAGAATGGGGGGAAAGCTCCTACAATGAGCAGTTCTTC
CDR3aa: CASSQEWGESSYNEQFF

d_gene: NA
v_gene: TRBV18
abundance: NA
j_gene: TRBJ2-1
CDR3nt: TGTGCCAGCTCGCTCCGGGACGCCGTGTCCAATGAGCAGTTCTTC
CDR3aa: CASSLRDAVSNEQFF

d_gene: NA
v_gene: TRBV5-5
abundance: few
j_gene: TRBJ2-3
CDR3nt: TGTGCCAGCAGCTTTGGACTTACCACAGATACGCAGTATTTT
CDR3aa: CASSFGLTTDTQYF

d_gene: NA
v_gene: TRBV6-5
abundance: once
j_gene: TRBJ2-3
CDR3nt: TGTGCCAGCAGTCTGCAGATCCTCACAGATACGCAGTATTTT
CDR3aa: CASSLQILTDTQYF

d_gene: NA
v_gene: TRBV3-1/TRBV3-2
abundance: NA
j_gene: TRBJ1-1
CDR3nt: TGTGCCAGCAGCCAAGATAAGGCCACTGAAGCTTTCTTT
CDR3aa: CASSQDKATEAFF

d_gene: NA
v_gene: TRBV27
abundance: NA
j_gene: TRBJ2-1
CDR3nt: TGTGCCAGCAGCCCCGTGGGGAACTCCTACAATGAGCAGTTCTTC
CDR3aa: CASSPVGNSYNEQFF

d_gene: TRBD2
v_gene: TRBV27
abundance: NA
j_gene: TRBJ2-3
CDR3nt: TGTGCCAGCAGTTTCATCCCTAGCGGGGGGGGTACAGATACGCAGTATTTT
CDR3aa: CASSFIPSGGGTDTQYF

d_gene: NA
v_gene: TRBV3-1/TRBV3-2
abundance: NA
j_gene: TRBJ2-3
CDR3nt: TGTGCCAGCAGCCAAGATCGGGACACAGATACGCAGTATTTT
CDR3aa: CASSQDRDTDTQYF

d_gene: NA
v_gene: TRBV5-1
abundance: NA
j_gene: TRBJ2-3
CDR3nt: TGCGCCAGCAGCTTACCCGGGAGCCCAGATACGCAGTATTTT
CDR3aa: CASSLPGSPDTQYF

d_gene: NA
v_gene: TRBV18
abundance: NA
j_gene: TRBJ1-6
CDR3nt: TGTGCCAGCTCACCAGGCGGGTCGGGAAATTCACCCCTCCACTTT
CDR3aa: CASSPGGSGNSPLHF

d_gene: NA
v_gene: TRBV9
abundance: NA
j_gene: TRBJ1-4
CDR3nt: TGTGCCAGCAGCCCCCCAGGGTTTTCGGGTAATGAAAAACTGTTTTTT
CDR3aa: CASSPPGFSGNEKLFF

d_gene: NA
v_gene: TRBV5-4
abundance: NA
j_gene: TRBJ2-1
CDR3nt: TGTGCCAGCAGCTTGGCTCGGACGTTCGGGTCAACCTACAATGAGCAGTTCTTC
CDR3aa: CASSLARTFGSTYNEQFF

d_gene: NA
v_gene: TRBV9
abundance: NA
j_gene: TRBJ2-7
CDR3nt: TGTGCCAGCAGCGTAGGGGACATCTCCTACGAGCAGTACTTC
CDR3aa: CASSVGDISYEQYF

d_gene: TRBD2
v_gene: TRBV5-4
abundance: NA
j_gene: TRBJ2-3
CDR3nt: TGTGCCAGCAGCCGAGGTACGGGGGAGGGCCTTAATACGCAGTATTTT
CDR3aa: CASSRGTGEGLNTQYF

d_gene: TRBD1
v_gene: TRBV28
abundance: NA
j_gene: TRBJ2-7
CDR3nt: TGTGCCAGCAGCGCCTCCGGGACAGCTTCCTACGAGCAGTACTTC
CDR3aa: CASSASGTASYEQYF

d_gene: TRBD1
v_gene: TRBV3-1/TRBV3-2
abundance: few
j_gene: TRBJ1-2
CDR3nt: TGTGCCAGCCAGGGACAGCTCTATGGCTACACCTTC
CDR3aa: CASQGQLYGYTF

d_gene: NA
v_gene: TRBV7-2
abundance: NA
j_gene: TRBJ1-3
CDR3nt: TGTGCCAGCAGCTTAAGTACAGGGAACGGAAACACCATATATTTT
CDR3aa: CASSLSTGNGNTIYF

d_gene: NA
v_gene: TRBV14
abundance: NA
j_gene: TRBJ1-3
CDR3nt: TGTGCCAGCAGCCTGCGGGGCCCCACCGCATCGAACTCTGGAAACACCATATATTTT
CDR3aa: CASSLRGPTASNSGNTIYF

d_gene: TRBD1
v_gene: TRBV4-1
abundance: NA
j_gene: TRBJ1-1
CDR3nt: TGCGCCAGCAGTGACATGGGACAGAGGAACACTGAAGCTTTCTTT
CDR3aa: CASSDMGQRNTEAFF

d_gene: NA
v_gene: TRBV13
abundance: NA
j_gene: TRBJ2-5
CDR3nt: TGTGCCAGCAGCCCCTCACGGGCCCGAACACGGGACCAAGAGACCCAGTACTTC
CDR3aa: CASSPSRARTRDQETQYF

d_gene: TRBD2
v_gene: TRBV5-4
abundance: NA
j_gene: TRBJ2-7
CDR3nt: TGTGCCAGCAGTGCGAAGACTAGCGGGGCAAGAAACGAGCAGTACTTC
CDR3aa: CASSAKTSGARNEQYF

d_gene: NA
v_gene: TRBV29-1
abundance: few
j_gene: TRBJ2-7
CDR3nt: TGCAGCGTCGCTCCGACAGGCAGCTACGAGCAGTACTTC
CDR3aa: CSVAPTGSYEQYF

d_gene: TRBD1
v_gene: TRBV11-2
abundance: NA
j_gene: TRBJ1-6
CDR3nt: TGTGCCAGCAGCGCAAGTCCCGGGACAGGGGATCGGGTCCACTTT
CDR3aa: CASSASPGTGDRVHF

d_gene: NA
v_gene: TRBV15
abundance: NA
j_gene: TRBJ2-3
CDR3nt: TGTGCCACCAGCAGAGATCTTGGGGCTAGCACCTACACGCAGTATTTT
CDR3aa: CATSRDLGASTYTQYF

d_gene: NA
v_gene: TRBV5-5
abundance: NA
j_gene: TRBJ1-4
CDR3nt: TGTGCCAGCAGCCCAGGGCGAGCTAATGAAAAACTGTTTTTT
CDR3aa: CASSPGRANEKLFF

d_gene: NA
v_gene: TRBV9
abundance: NA
j_gene: TRBJ2-2
CDR3nt: TGTGCCAGCAGCCGTAACTTGAACACCGGGGAGCTGTTTTTT
CDR3aa: CASSRNLNTGELFF

d_gene: NA
v_gene: TRBV24-1
abundance: NA
j_gene: TRBJ2-2
CDR3nt: TGTGCCACCAGTTCACGACTTGCCGGGGAGCTGTTTTTT
CDR3aa: CATSSRLAGELFF

d_gene: NA
v_gene: TRBV28
abundance: NA
j_gene: TRBJ2-5
CDR3nt: TGTGCCAGCAGTTATAGAGAGACCCAGTACTTC
CDR3aa: CASSYRETQYF

d_gene: TRBD2
v_gene: TRBV9
abundance: NA
j_gene: TRBJ2-3
CDR3nt: TGTGCCAGCAGCGTAGAGGCGGGGGGGCTTACAGATACGCAGTATTTT
CDR3aa: CASSVEAGGLTDTQYF

d_gene: NA
v_gene: TRBV9
abundance: NA
j_gene: TRBJ2-3
CDR3nt: TGTGCCAGCAGCCGGGTAGCCAACACTTATAGCACAGATACGCAGTATTTT
CDR3aa: CASSRVANTYSTDTQYF

d_gene: NA
v_gene: TRBV19
abundance: NA
j_gene: TRBJ1-1
CDR3nt: TGTGCCAGTAGTGGAGGGCTGAACACTGAAGCTTTCTTT
CDR3aa: CASSGGLNTEAFF

d_gene: TRBD2
v_gene: TRBV10-3
abundance: NA
j_gene: TRBJ2-1
CDR3nt: TGTGCCATGCAGACTAGCGGGGGAGGGGATGAGCAGTTCTTC
CDR3aa: CAMQTSGGGDEQFF

d_gene: TRBD1
v_gene: TRBV18
abundance: NA
j_gene: TRBJ1-4
CDR3nt: TGTGCCAGCTCACCAGAATTAATAGGGGGCGATAATGAAAAACTGTTTTTT
CDR3aa: CASSPELIGGDNEKLFF

d_gene: NA
v_gene: TRBV4-1
abundance: few
j_gene: TRBJ2-5
CDR3nt: TGCGCCAGCAGCCAAGAAGGCGGGGGCGGCTCGGAGGAGACCCAGTACTTC
CDR3aa: CASSQEGGGGSEETQYF

d_gene: NA
v_gene: TRBV27
abundance: NA
j_gene: TRBJ2-3
CDR3nt: TGTGCCAGCAGTTTGCCCCGCAGGGACATAAGTAGGGATACGCAGTATTTT
CDR3aa: CASSLPRRDISRDTQYF

d_gene: TRBD1
v_gene: TRBV4-2
abundance: NA
j_gene: TRBJ1-2
CDR3nt: TGTGCCAGCAGCCAGGTAGACAGGGAAGCTGGCTACACCTTC
CDR3aa: CASSQVDREAGYTF

d_gene: TRBD1
v_gene: TRBV7-3
abundance: NA
j_gene: TRBJ2-7
CDR3nt: TGTGCCAGCAGCCTCCTGGGACAGGGGTACGAGCAGTACTTC
CDR3aa: CASSLLGQGYEQYF

d_gene: NA
v_gene: TRBV19
abundance: NA
j_gene: TRBJ1-1
CDR3nt: TGTGCCAGTAGTATAACCGGGCTGACTGAAGCTTTCTTT
CDR3aa: CASSITGLTEAFF

d_gene: NA
v_gene: TRBV5-1
abundance: once
j_gene: TRBJ2-3
CDR3nt: TGCGCCAGCAGCAAGGAAGTAGTAGCGGGCACAGATACGCAGTATTTT
CDR3aa: CASSKEVVAGTDTQYF

d_gene: NA
v_gene: TRBV7-6
abundance: NA
j_gene: TRBJ1-3
CDR3nt: TGTGCCAGCAGCTTAGGTGGGGGGAGCTCTGGAAACACCATATATTTT
CDR3aa: CASSLGGGSSGNTIYF

d_gene: NA
v_gene: TRBV19
abundance: NA
j_gene: TRBJ1-1
CDR3nt: TGTGCCAGTAGTATACGCCACGGGACGAACACTGAAGCTTTCTTT
CDR3aa: CASSIRHGTNTEAFF

d_gene: NA
v_gene: TRBV7-8
abundance: NA
j_gene: TRBJ1-1
CDR3nt: TGTGCCAGCAGCTTAGACAGGAACACTGAAGCTTTCTTT
CDR3aa: CASSLDRNTEAFF

d_gene: NA
v_gene: TRBV29-1
abundance: NA
j_gene: TRBJ2-4
CDR3nt: TGCAGCGTTGAGCTCACTGGGCACATTCAGTACTTC
CDR3aa: CSVELTGHIQYF

d_gene: TRBD2
v_gene: TRBV6-4
abundance: once
j_gene: TRBJ2-7
CDR3nt: TGTGCCAGCAGACCACTAGCGGGAGCCCCCTACGAGCAGTACTTC
CDR3aa: CASRPLAGAPYEQYF

d_gene: TRBD2
v_gene: TRBV6-5
abundance: few
j_gene: TRBJ2-1
CDR3nt: TGTGCCAGCAGGAGAGGCGGGGGGACCTACAATGAGCAGTTCTTC
CDR3aa: CASRRGGGTYNEQFF

d_gene: TRBD1
v_gene: TRBV14
abundance: NA
j_gene: TRBJ2-5
CDR3nt: TGTGCCAGCAGCCCGAGGACAGGGATTATGGAGACCCAGTACTTC
CDR3aa: CASSPRTGIMETQYF

d_gene: TRBD2
v_gene: TRBV2
abundance: NA
j_gene: TRBJ2-4
CDR3nt: TGTGCCGGGAGCGGGGGGGCCAAAAACATTCAGTACTTC
CDR3aa: CAGSGGAKNIQYF

d_gene: TRBD1
v_gene: TRBV15
abundance: NA
j_gene: TRBJ1-5
CDR3nt: TGTGCCACCAGCAGAGGACAGGGAGACCAGCCCCAGCATTTT
CDR3aa: CATSRGQGDQPQHF

d_gene: NA
v_gene: TRBV7-2
abundance: NA
j_gene: TRBJ1-5
CDR3nt: TGTGCCAGCAGCTTAGTCGTTGGGGTTAGTCAGCCCCAGCATTTT
CDR3aa: CASSLVVGVSQPQHF